This entry lists 17 T cell receptor beta chains sequenced from one sample in a study of graft-versus-host responses after intestinal transplantation (dated by TCRdb to the early 2020s). Library generation was performed with the immunoSEQ multiplex PCR assay. Drawn from immuneACCESS, this table holds only the in-frame rearrangements with V and J called that TCRdb kept. Clones are partly lost; checked studies trace under half to an unresolved V gene and leave the rest unexplained. Recorded for this sample are tens of thousands of clones; around 87% of them occurred a single time. More than 15% of the sample goes to the ten largest clones. To isolate intraepithelial and lamina propria lymphocytes from graft specimens, dithiothreitol, EDTA incubations and collagenase D digestion were used. The sequencing used ileum tissue, collected less than 210 days after intestinal transplant. The receptors shown here come from a human patient who received an intestinal transplant, so some T cells may come from the graft donor.

The rearrangement joins TRBV7-9 to TRBJ2-3; TRBD1 matches at 7 bases. This CDR3 contains 16 residues. The V gene's germline CDR1 is SEHNR and CDR2 FQNEAQ (reference sequence). J gave up 3 bases and V 5 bases, and 11 bases lay outside the gene matches. The CDR3 reads CASSRGRGRGTDTQYF. The CDR3 nucleotides are TGTGCCAGCAGCCGAGGCAGGGGCAGGGGGACAGATACGCAGTATTTT.

The genes are TRBV13 and TRBJ1-2, with 10 bases that match TRBD1. V trimming: 8 bases; J trimming: 6 bases; junction bases outside the gene matches: 6. CDR3 length: 13 residues. The germline gives CDR1 PRHDT, CDR2 FYEKMQ (reference sequence). The CDR3 reads CASCAGTGDGYTF. The CDR3 DNA sequence: TGTGCCAGCTGCGCCGGGACAGGGGATGGCTACACCTTC.

By share of the sample, this clone is medium-sized. The genes are TRBV4-2 and TRBJ2-3; TRBD2 agrees at 7 bases. Germline CDR1 reads LGHNA; CDR2 reads YNFKEQ. The CDR3 is 16 amino acids. V lost 0 bases and J lost 5; bases outside the gene matches: 8. The DNA of the CDR3 is TGTGCCAGCAGCCAAGATATGGCGGGGGAGGTAGATACGCAGTATTTT. Its protein product is CASSQDMAGEVDTQYF.

There are a few counts of this clone. The chain is built from TRBV4-2 and TRBJ1-3; D not resolved. Germline loops: CDR1 LGHNA, CDR2 YNFKEQ. V was clipped by 4 bases and J by 6 bases, with 16 bases between them. The CDR3 runs to 15 residues. The CDR3, as DNA: TGTGCCAGCAGCCCGGACCGAAACGGGATAAACACCATATATTTT. This gives the protein CASSPDRNGINTIYF.

The CDR3 DNA follows: TGTGCCAGCAGTGACGGCGGGACGGAGACCCAGTACTTC. It specifies CASSDGGTETQYF. The chain uses TRBV25-1 and TRBJ2-5; maybe TRBD2 (6 bases). Germline V gives CDR1 MGHDK, CDR2 SYGVNS. The V end was cut by 3 bases, the J end by 5 bases, with 10 bases between. The CDR3 extends over 13 amino acids.

The gene calls are TRBV7-8 and TRBJ1-2, with TRBD1 as a possible D gene (5 bases). Germline CDR1 SGHVS, CDR2 FQNEAQ. Trimming removed 2 bases from V and 8 bases from J, with 15 bases in between. This CDR3 region has 14 residues. CDR3 DNA: TGTGCCAGCAGCTTATCCGCAGGGCTGGGCGGCTACACCTTC. Translated: CASSLSAGLGGYTF.

The gene calls are TRBV11-2 and TRBJ2-2; TRBD2 might be the D (5 bases). Germline assignment: CDR1 SGHAT and CDR2 FQNNGV. This CDR3 is 15 amino acids long. With 1 base removed from V and 4 bases from J, the gap between germline ends came to 10 bases. The CDR3 DNA sequence: TGTGCCAGCAGCTTAGGACTACCAATCACCGGGGAGCTGTTTTTT. Translated: CASSLGLPITGELFF.

CDR3 sequence (DNA): TGTGCCAGCAGCTTATTGGGGGCCCGCTCCTACAATGAGCAGTTCTTC. This codes for CASSLLGARSYNEQFF. The chain has TRBV7-3 and TRBJ2-1; D might be TRBD1 (6 bases). Germline CDR1 and CDR2: SGHTA and FQGTGA. The CDR3 totals 16 residues. Deletions cut 2 bases from V and 0 bases from J, with 11 bases between.

The chain is built from TRBV9 and TRBJ1-6, with a tentative D call TRBD1 (5 bases). In germline, CDR1 is SGDLS, CDR2 YYNGEE. The CDR3 length is 15 residues. The germline V and J ends were trimmed by 5 bases and 4 bases, with 13 bases remaining between them. CDR3 loop: CASRPGTGYNSPLHF. CDR3 nucleotide sequence: TGTGCCAGCAGGCCTGGGACTGGTTATAATTCACCCCTCCACTTT.

The chain is built from TRBV6-1 and TRBJ1-1; D gene unclear. The CDR3 loop spans 13 amino acids. Trimming removed 5 bases from V and 5 bases from J, with 12 bases in between. Germline V CDR1 and CDR2: MNHNS, SASEGT. The CDR3 sequence is CASSYRERTEAFF. The CDR3 nucleotides are TGTGCCAGCAGTTATCGAGAGAGGACTGAAGCTTTCTTT.

V gene TRBV28 combines with J gene TRBJ2-3, with D perhaps given as TRBD1 or TRBD2 (6 bases each). In germline, CDR1 is MDHEN, CDR2 SYDVKM. Trimming shortened V by 3 bases and J by 1 base, and 14 bases separated the two germline ends. This CDR3 region has 16 residues. The CDR3 coding sequence is TGTGCCAGCAGTTTCGTGCAGGGGACTCGCACAGATACGCAGTATTTT. Amino acids: CASSFVQGTRTDTQYF.

This chain uses TRBV7-9 with TRBJ2-3, with 8 nucleotides matching TRBD2. The CDR3 is made up of 16 amino acids. The V segment lost 3 bases and the J segment 2 bases; nucleotides outside the gene matches: 7. Germline lookup yields CDR1 SEHNR and CDR2 FQNEAQ (reference sequence). CDR3 sequence: CASSFQLAAHTDTQYF. CDR3 in DNA: TGTGCCAGCAGCTTCCAACTAGCGGCCCACACAGATACGCAGTATTTT.

The chain recombines TRBV29-1 with TRBJ2-1, with D maybe TRBD2 (7 bases). Per germline, CDR1 SQVTM and CDR2 ANQGSEA. The CDR3 is 12 residues long. CDR3 loop: CGGASGYNEQFF. CDR3 bases: TGCGGGGGGGCTAGTGGTTACAATGAGCAGTTCTTC.

V is TRBV4-1 and J is TRBJ2-7; possibly TRBD1 for D (6 bases). Germline assignment: CDR1 MGHRA and CDR2 YSYEKL. The CDR3 has 15 amino acids. The V gene lost 0 bases and the J gene lost 3 bases, with 12 bases spanning the gap. The DNA for the CDR3 is TGCGCCAGCAGCCAAGACCAGGGGTCTCACTACGAGCAGTACTTC. Translated, it gives CASSQDQGSHYEQYF.

This clone was seen a few times. J is TRBJ1-4 and V is TRBV10-3; D remains ambiguous. The CDR3 extends over 16 amino acids. Per the germline V gene, CDR1 is ENHRY and CDR2 is SYGVKD. Trimming took off 6 bases at V and 4 bases at J, with 18 bases between the two ends. The CDR3 here is CAISEEGGWGNEKLFF. CDR3 sequence (DNA): TGTGCCATCAGCGAAGAAGGAGGCTGGGGTAATGAAAAACTGTTTTTT.

The rearrangement links TRBV9 to TRBJ1-1; D gene uncertain. Germline V gene lookup returns CDR1 SGDLS and CDR2 YYNGEE. The V end was cut by 4 bases, the J end by 1 base, with 14 bases between. This CDR3 contains 15 residues. In nucleotides, the CDR3 is TGTGCCAGCAGCCCTAGGGTGGGATGGAACACTGAAGCTTTCTTT. It encodes CASSPRVGWNTEAFF.

This clone has more than one count but fewer than ten. This chain connects TRBV4-2 to TRBJ2-1; D call uncertain. CDR3 size: 13 residues. V lost 0 bases, J lost 5 bases, and 5 bases lay in between. The germline gives CDR1 LGHNA, CDR2 YNFKEQ. CDR3 sequence (DNA): TGTGCCAGCAGCCAAGATGACGACAATGAGCAGTTCTTC. It translates to CASSQDDDNEQFF.